This T cell receptor (beta chain) was recorded in a study of blood T cell repertoires in COVID-19. The data were produced by immunoSEQ multiplex PCR, yet TCRdb's version contains in-frame clones alone and is incomplete. The top ten clones hold approximately 8% of a sample with hundreds of thousands of clones, 88% of them seen once. The germline CDR1 and CDR2 sequences are SNHLY and FYNNEI. The trim removed 4 bases at V and 2 bases at J, leaving 4 bases unmatched. This CDR3 comprises 15 residues. The chain has TRBV2 and TRBJ2-7, with TRBD2 matching over 11 bases. The specimen sequenced was PBMCs or T cells enriched from blood (not recorded which). The receptor was isolated from a woman aged 55-70 years who had recovered from COVID-19. The CDR3 spells CASSVRSGGAYEQYF. CDR3 coding DNA: TGTGCCAGCAGTGTCCGTAGCGGGGGGGCCTACGAGCAGTACTTC.